This TCR beta chain came from a study of Graves' ophthalmopathy and Graves' hyperthyroidism. CDR1 SGHKS and CDR2 YYEKEE come from the germline V gene (reference sequence). Trimming stripped 0 bases from V and 0 bases from J, with 13 bases between. This CDR3 contains 16 residues. Amplified TCR beta CDR3 regions were obtained using RNA transcripts as template. Second-round multiplex PCR came after first-round RT-PCR with HTBI primers. TCRdb called the multiplex PCR reads again in MiXCR, with one record for every CDR3 protein. The sample yields over 500,000 distinct CDR3 sequences, approximately 22% seen once.

The sequencing sample was made of peripheral blood. The sequence was collected from a woman aged 18-29 years with stable Graves' hyperthyroidism. Some clones in this sample may be carry-over from other donors' samples. The V call is TRBV5-5, the J call TRBJ2-7; D gene unclear. The CDR3 nucleotides read TGTGCCAGCAGCTTGGATCCGGCCCCAAGCTCCTACGAGCAGTACTTC. Encoded protein: CASSLDPAPSSYEQYF.